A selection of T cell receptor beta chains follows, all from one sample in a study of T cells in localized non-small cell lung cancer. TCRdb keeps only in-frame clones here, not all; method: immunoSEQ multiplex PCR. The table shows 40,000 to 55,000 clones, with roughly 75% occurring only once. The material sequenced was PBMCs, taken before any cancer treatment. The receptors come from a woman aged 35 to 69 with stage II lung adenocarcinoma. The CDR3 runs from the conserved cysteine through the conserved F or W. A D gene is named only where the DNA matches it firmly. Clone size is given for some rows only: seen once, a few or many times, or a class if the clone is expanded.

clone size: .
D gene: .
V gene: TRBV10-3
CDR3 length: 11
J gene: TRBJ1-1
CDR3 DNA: TGTGCCATCCGTTGGGGGACTGAAGCTTTCTTT
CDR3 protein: CAIRWGTEAFF

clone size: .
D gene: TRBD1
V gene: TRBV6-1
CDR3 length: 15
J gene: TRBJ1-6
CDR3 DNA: TGTGCCAGCAGTACCCGGGACAGGGGAGGTTCACCCCTCCACTTT
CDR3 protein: CASSTRDRGGSPLHF

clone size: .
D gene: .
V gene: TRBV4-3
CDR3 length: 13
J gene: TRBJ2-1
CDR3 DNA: TGCGCCAGCAGCCAAGTCCACGACTATGAGCAGTTCTTC
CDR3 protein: CASSQVHDYEQFF

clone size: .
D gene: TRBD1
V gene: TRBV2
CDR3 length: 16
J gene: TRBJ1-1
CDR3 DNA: TGTGCCAGCAGGACAGGGGGAATGGTCCCTGACACTGAAGCTTTCTTT
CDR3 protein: CASRTGGMVPDTEAFF

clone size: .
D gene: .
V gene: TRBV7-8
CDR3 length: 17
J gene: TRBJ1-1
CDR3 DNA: TGTGCCAGCAGCTTAAGGCGGTGGGGGGCAGGTAACACTGAAGCTTTCTTT
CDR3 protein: CASSLRRWGAGNTEAFF

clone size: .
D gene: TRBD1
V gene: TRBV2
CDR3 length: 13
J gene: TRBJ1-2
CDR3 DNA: TGTGCCAGCAGGGTTACAGGGGGCTATGGCTACACCTTC
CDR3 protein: CASRVTGGYGYTF

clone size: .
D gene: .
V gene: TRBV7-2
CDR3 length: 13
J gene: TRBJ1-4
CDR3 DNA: TGTGCCAGCAGCTTAGGGTCGTATGAAAAACTGTTTTTT
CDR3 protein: CASSLGSYEKLFF

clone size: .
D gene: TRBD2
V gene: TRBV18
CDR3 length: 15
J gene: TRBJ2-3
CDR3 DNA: TGTGCCAGCTCAGAAATAGCGGGGGGGCAAGATACGCAGTATTTT
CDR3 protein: CASSEIAGGQDTQYF

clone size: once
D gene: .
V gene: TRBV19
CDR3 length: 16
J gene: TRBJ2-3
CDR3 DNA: TGTGCCAGTAGTATTAGCACAGTCCCTAGCACAGATACGCAGTATTTT
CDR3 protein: CASSISTVPSTDTQYF

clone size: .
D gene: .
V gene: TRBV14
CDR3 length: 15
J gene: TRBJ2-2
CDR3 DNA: TGTGCCAGCAGCCAAGATATAGCAGGATCGTTAGAGCTGTTTTTT
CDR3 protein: CASSQDIAGSLELFF

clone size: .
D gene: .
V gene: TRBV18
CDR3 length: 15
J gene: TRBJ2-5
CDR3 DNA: TGTGCCAGCTCACCTTCGACAGTGACCCAAGAGACCCAGTACTTC
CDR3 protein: CASSPSTVTQETQYF

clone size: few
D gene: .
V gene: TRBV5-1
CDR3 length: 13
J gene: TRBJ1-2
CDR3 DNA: TGCGCCAGCAGCTTGGACAGGAACTATGGCTACACCTTC
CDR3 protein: CASSLDRNYGYTF

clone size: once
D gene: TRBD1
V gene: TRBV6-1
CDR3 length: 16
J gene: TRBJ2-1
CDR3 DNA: TGTGCCAGCAGTGTTATTCTCCGGGACAGGGGGCATGAGCAGTTCTTC
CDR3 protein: CASSVILRDRGHEQFF

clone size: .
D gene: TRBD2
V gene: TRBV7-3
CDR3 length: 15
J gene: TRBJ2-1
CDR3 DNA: TGTGCCAGCAGCCAACTAGCGGGGGACTGCAATGAGCAGTTCTTC
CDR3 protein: CASSQLAGDCNEQFF

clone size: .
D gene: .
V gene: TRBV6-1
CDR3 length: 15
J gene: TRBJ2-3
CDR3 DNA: TGTGCCAGCAGTGAAACCGCGTGGCAGACAGATACGCAGTATTTT
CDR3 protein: CASSETAWQTDTQYF

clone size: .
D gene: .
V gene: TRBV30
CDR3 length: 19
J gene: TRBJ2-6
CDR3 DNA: TGTGCCTGGAGCGCCACAGGTTCTTCCGCCATCTCTGGGGCCAACGTCCTGACTTTC
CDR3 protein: CAWSATGSSAISGANVLTF

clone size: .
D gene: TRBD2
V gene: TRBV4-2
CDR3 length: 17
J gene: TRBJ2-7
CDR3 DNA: TGTGCCAGCAGCCAAGAGGGAGCGGGGGGGCTCTCCTACGAGCAGTACTTC
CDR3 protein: CASSQEGAGGLSYEQYF

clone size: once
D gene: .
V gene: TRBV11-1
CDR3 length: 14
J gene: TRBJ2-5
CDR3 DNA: TGTGCCAGCAGCTTAGGGGGAATCCAAGAGACCCAGTACTTC
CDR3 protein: CASSLGGIQETQYF

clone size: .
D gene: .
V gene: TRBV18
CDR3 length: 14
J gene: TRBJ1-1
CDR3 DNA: TGTGCCAGCTCACCAGGGCAGGGCAACACTGAAGCTTTCTTT
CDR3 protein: CASSPGQGNTEAFF

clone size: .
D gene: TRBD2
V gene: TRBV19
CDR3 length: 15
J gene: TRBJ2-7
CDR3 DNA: TGTGCCAGTAGTATGAGAGCGGGGGGGACCTACGAGCAGTACTTC
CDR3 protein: CASSMRAGGTYEQYF

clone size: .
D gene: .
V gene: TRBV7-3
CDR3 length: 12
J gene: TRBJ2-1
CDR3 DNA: TGTGCCAGCAGCTCCCTCTCCGGTGAGCAGTTCTTC
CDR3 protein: CASSSLSGEQFF

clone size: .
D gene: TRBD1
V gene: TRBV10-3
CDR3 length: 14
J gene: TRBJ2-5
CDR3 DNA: TGTGCCATCAGGCAGGACAGGGGAGAGGAGACCCAGTACTTC
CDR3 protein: CAIRQDRGEETQYF

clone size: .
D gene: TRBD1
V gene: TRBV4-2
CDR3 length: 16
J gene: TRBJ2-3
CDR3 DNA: TGTGCCAGCAGCCCATCCGGGACAGGGAGCACAGATACGCAGTATTTT
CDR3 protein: CASSPSGTGSTDTQYF

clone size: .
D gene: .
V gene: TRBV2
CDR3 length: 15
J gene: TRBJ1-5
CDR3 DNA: TGTGCCAGCGGCGGATTAGGGGGGCCCAATCAGCCCCAGCATTTT
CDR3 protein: CASGGLGGPNQPQHF

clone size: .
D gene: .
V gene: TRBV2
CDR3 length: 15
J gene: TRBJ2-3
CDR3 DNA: TGTGCCAGCAGCGGGACCCGGGGAAACACAGATACGCAGTATTTT
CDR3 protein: CASSGTRGNTDTQYF

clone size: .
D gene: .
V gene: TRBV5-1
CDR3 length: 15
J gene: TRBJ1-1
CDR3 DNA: TGCGCCAGCAGCTTGGTCGTGGGTAGGGACACTGAAGCTTTCTTT
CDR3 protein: CASSLVVGRDTEAFF

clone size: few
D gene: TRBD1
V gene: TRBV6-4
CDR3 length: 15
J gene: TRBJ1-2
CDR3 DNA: TGTGCCAGCAGTGTGGAGACAGGGGGCAGCTATGGCTACACCTTC
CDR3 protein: CASSVETGGSYGYTF

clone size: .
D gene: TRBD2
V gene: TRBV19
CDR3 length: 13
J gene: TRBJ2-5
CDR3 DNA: TGTGCCACCACCGGGGGGGCGGGAGAGACCCAGTACTTC
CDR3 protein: CATTGGAGETQYF

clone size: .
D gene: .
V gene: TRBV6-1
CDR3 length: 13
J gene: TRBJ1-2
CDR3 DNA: TGTGGCTCTCGGGCAGGTCTAAACTATGGCTACACCTTC
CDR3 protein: CGSRAGLNYGYTF

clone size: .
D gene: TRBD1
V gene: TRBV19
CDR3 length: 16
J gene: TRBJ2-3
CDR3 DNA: TGTGCCAGTAGTATACCTCCGGGACAGGGGGCAGATACGCAGTATTTT
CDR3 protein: CASSIPPGQGADTQYF

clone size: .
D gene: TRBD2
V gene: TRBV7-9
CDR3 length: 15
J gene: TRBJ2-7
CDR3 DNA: TGTGCCAGCAGCCCCGGACTAGCGGGGTTCTACGAGCAGTACTTC
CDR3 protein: CASSPGLAGFYEQYF

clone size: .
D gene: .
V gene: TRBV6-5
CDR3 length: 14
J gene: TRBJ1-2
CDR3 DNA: TGTGCCAGCAGCGCGAACAGGGCCAACTATGGCTACACCTTC
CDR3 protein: CASSANRANYGYTF

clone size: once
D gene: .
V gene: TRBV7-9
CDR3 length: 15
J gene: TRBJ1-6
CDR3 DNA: TGTGCCAGCAGCTTCTCCGACAAGCCGAATTCACCCCTCCACTTT
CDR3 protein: CASSFSDKPNSPLHF

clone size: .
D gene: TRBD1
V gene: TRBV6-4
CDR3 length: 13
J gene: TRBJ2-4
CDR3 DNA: TGTGCCAGCAGTGCCGACAGGGGGCACATTCAGTACTTC
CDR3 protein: CASSADRGHIQYF

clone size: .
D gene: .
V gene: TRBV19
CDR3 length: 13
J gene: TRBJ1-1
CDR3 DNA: TGTGCCAGTAGTTCTACATGGAACACTGAAGCTTTCTTT
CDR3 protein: CASSSTWNTEAFF

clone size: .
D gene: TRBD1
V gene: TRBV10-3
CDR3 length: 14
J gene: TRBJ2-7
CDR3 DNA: TGTGCCATCAGCCGGGACAGGGGTCCCCACGAGCAGTACTTC
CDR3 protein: CAISRDRGPHEQYF

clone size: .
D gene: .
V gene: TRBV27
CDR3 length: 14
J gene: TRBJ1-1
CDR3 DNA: TGTGCCAGCAGGTCGAATGGGGGGAACACTGAAGCTTTCTTT
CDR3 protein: CASRSNGGNTEAFF

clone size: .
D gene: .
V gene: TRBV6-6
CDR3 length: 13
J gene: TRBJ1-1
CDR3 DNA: TGTGCCAGCCTCCGGGAGGGTAACACTGAAGCTTTCTTT
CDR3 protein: CASLREGNTEAFF

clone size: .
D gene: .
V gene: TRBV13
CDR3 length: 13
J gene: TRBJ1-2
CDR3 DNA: TGTGCCAGCAGCTTAGGCAGAGAGACGGGCTACACCTTC
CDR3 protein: CASSLGRETGYTF

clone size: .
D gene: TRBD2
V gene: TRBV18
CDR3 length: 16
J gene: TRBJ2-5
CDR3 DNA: TGTGCCAGCTCACCATTCGGCGGGGGGCGGCGAGAGACCCAGTACTTC
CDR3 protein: CASSPFGGGRRETQYF

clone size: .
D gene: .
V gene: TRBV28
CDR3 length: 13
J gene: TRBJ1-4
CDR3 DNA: TGTGCCAGCACTGAGGGTTCTAATGAAAAACTGTTTTTT
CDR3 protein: CASTEGSNEKLFF

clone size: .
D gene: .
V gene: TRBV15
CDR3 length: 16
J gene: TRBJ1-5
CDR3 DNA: TGTGCCACCAGCGGCGGGGGGCTGTCGACCAATCAGCCCCAGCATTTT
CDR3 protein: CATSGGGLSTNQPQHF

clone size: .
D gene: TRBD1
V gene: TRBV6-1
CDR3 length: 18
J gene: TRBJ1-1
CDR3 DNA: TGTGCCAGCAGTGAAATGGGACAGGGGGCAACCGGGAACACTGAAGCTTTCTTT
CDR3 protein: CASSEMGQGATGNTEAFF

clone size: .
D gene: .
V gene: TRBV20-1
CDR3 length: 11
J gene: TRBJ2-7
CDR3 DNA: TGCAGTGCCGTGGAGGTCTACGAGCAGTACTTC
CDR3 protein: CSAVEVYEQYF

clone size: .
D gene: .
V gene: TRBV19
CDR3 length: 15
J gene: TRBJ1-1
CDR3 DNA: TGTGCCAGTGGGCTCGACGAGGGACCGAACACTGAAGCTTTCTTT
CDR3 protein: CASGLDEGPNTEAFF

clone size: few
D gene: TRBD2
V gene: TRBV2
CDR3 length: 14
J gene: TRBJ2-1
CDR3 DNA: TGTGCCAGCGTACTAGCGGGGGGCTCTATGGAGCAGTTCTTC
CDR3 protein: CASVLAGGSMEQFF

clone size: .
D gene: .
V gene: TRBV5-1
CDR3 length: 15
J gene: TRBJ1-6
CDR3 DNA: TGCGCCAGCAGCCCCGGACAGAACTATAATTCACCCCTCCACTTT
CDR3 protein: CASSPGQNYNSPLHF

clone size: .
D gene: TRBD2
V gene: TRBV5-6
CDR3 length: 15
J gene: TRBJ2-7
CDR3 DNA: TGTGCCAGCAGCCTCCTAGCGGGGGTTTCGGAAGAGCAGTACTTC
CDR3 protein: CASSLLAGVSEEQYF

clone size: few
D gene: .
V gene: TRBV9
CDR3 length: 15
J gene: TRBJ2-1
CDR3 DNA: TGTGCCAGCAGCCGCAGCGCCAGCTCCTACAATGAGCAGTTCTTC
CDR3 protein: CASSRSASSYNEQFF

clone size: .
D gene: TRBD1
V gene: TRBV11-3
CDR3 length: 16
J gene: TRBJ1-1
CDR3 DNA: TGTGCCAGCAGCCCAGACAGGGGAGGGATGAACACTGAAGCTTTCTTT
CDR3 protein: CASSPDRGGMNTEAFF

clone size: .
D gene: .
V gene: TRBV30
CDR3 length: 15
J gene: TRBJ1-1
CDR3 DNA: TGTGCCTGGAAGATGAAGGTAGGGGGGTCCACTGAAGCTTTCTTT
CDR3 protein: CAWKMKVGGSTEAFF

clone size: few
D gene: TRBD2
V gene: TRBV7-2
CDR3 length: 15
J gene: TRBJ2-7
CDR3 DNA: TGTGCCAGCAGCTTAGCGGGCGGGAGCTCCTACGAGCAGTACTTC
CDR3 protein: CASSLAGGSSYEQYF

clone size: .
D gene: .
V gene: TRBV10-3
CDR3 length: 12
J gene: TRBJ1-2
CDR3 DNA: TGTGCCATCAGTGAGTCGGGGGATGGCTACACCTTC
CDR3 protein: CAISESGDGYTF

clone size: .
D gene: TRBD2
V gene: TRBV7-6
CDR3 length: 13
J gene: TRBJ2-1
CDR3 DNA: TGTGCCAGTAGCGGGTTGAGCTACAATGAGCAGTTCTTC
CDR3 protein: CASSGLSYNEQFF

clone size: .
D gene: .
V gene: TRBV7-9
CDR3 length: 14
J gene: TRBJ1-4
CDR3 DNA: TGTGCCAGCAGTTATCTTACAGGAGGTGAAAAACTGTTTTTT
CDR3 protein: CASSYLTGGEKLFF

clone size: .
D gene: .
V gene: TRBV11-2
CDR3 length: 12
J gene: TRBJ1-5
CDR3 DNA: TGTGCCAGCAGCTTCAATGGGCAGCCCCAGCATTTT
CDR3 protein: CASSFNGQPQHF

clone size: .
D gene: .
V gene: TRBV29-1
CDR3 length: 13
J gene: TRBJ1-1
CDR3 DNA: TGCAGCGTTGAATTCGGGGGTTTCACTGAAGCTTTCTTT
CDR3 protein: CSVEFGGFTEAFF

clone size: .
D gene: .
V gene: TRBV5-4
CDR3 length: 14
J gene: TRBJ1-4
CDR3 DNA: TGTGCCAGCAGCTCGGGGGTGCTCTCAGAAAAACTGTTTTTT
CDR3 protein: CASSSGVLSEKLFF

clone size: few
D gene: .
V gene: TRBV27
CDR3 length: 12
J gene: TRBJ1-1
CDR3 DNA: TGTGCCAGCAGCACCGGGGGCAGAGAAGCTTTCTTT
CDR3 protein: CASSTGGREAFF

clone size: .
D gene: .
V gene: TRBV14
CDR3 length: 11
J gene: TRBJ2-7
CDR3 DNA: TGTGCCAGCAGCCAAGGGGGGCCACTTTACTTC
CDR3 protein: CASSQGGPLYF